This TCR beta chain was sequenced for a study of beta chain features in type 1 diabetes. Expressed TCRB transcripts were sequenced after all isolated RNA was converted to cDNA. Some clones are missing from TCRdb's copy, which holds only in-frame ones; the method was immunoSEQ multiplex PCR. The data hold 900,000 or so clones, with around a sixth observed a single time. Germline-derived CDR1 and CDR2 are MDHEN and SYDVKM. Trimming took 8 bases from V and 6 from J, leaving 10 bases between them. This CDR3 comprises 12 residues. Sequenced input: naive CD4+ T cells from blood. This clonotype originated in a woman aged 18-29 years in good health. The chain couples TRBV28 to TRBJ1-4; possible D gene TRBD1, 5 bases. The DNA of the CDR3 is TGTGCCAGCGGTACCAGGGATGAAAAACTGTTTTTT. Translated: CASGTRDEKLFF.